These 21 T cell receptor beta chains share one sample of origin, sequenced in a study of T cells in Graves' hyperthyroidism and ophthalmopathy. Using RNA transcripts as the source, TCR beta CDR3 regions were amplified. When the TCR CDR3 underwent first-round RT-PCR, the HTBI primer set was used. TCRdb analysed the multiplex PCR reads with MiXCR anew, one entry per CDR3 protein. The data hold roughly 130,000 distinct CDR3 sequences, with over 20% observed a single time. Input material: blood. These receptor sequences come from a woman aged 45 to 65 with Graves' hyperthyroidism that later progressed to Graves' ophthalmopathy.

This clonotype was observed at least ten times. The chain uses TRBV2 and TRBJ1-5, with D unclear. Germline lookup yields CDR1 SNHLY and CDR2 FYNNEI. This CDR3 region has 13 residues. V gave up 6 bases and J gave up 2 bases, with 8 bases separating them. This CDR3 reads CASRGEGNQPQHF. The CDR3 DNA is TGTGCCAGCAGGGGTGAGGGCAATCAGCCCCAGCATTTT.

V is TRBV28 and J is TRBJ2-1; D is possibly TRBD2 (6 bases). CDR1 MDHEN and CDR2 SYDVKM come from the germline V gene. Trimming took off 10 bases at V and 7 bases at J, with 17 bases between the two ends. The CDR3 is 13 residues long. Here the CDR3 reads CATSGLPRNEQFF. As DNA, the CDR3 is TGTGCCACTTCGGGACTGCCCCGGAATGAGCAGTTCTTC.

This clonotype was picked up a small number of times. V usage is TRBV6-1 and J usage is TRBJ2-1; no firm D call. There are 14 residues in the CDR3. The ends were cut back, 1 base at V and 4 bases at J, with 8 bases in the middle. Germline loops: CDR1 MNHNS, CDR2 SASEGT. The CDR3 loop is CASSEGIVYNEQFF. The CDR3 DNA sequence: TGTGCCAGCAGTGAAGGGATAGTTTACAATGAGCAGTTCTTC.

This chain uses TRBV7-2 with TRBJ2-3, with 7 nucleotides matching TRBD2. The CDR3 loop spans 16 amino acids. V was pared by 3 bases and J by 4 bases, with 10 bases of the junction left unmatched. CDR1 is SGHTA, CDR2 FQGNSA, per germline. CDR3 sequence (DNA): TGTGCCAGCAGCTTCTATGGAGGGAGGGCCGCAGATACGCAGTATTTT. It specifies CASSFYGGRAADTQYF.

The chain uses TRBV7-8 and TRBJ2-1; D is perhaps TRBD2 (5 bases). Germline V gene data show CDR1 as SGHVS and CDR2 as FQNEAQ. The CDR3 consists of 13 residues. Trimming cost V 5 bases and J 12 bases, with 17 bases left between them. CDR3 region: CASSPGFRDGQFF. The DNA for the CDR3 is TGTGCCAGCAGCCCGGGGTTCCGCGATGGGCAGTTCTTC.

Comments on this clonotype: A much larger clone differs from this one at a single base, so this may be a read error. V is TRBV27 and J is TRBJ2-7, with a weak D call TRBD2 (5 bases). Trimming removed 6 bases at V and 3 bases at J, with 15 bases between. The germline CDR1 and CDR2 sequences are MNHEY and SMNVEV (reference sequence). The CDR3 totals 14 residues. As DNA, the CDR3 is TGTGCCAGCAGCCCCCGGGGTGGCGGCTACGAGCAGTACTTC. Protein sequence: CASSPRGGGYEQYF.

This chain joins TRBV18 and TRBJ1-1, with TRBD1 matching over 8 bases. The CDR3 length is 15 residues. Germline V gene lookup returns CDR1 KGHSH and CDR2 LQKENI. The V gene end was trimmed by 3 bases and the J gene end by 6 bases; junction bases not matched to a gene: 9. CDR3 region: CASSPKSGGFPEAFF. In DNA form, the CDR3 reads TGTGCCAGCTCACCCAAGTCAGGGGGCTTCCCTGAAGCTTTCTTT.

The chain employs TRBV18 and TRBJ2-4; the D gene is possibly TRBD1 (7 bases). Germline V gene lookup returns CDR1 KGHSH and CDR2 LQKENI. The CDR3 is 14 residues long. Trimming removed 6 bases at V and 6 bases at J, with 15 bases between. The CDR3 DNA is TGTGCCAGCTCCACAGCAGGGGGGAGAAACATTCAGTACTTC. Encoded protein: CASSTAGGRNIQYF.

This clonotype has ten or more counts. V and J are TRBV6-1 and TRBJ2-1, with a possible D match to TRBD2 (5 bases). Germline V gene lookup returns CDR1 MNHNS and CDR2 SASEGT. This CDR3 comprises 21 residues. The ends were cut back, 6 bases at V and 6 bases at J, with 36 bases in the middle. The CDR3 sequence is CASSQDRGLVVSRVIGNEQFF. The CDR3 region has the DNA TGTGCCAGCAGCCAGGACCGAGGGCTAGTGGTTTCTCGTGTCATTGGCAATGAGCAGTTCTTC.

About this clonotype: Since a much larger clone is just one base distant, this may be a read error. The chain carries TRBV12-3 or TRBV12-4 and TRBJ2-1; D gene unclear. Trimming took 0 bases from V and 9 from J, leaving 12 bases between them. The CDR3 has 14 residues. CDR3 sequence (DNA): TGTGCCAGCAGTTTAGCGGAAGGGCCGGGTGAGCAGTTCTTC. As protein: CASSLAEGPGEQFF.

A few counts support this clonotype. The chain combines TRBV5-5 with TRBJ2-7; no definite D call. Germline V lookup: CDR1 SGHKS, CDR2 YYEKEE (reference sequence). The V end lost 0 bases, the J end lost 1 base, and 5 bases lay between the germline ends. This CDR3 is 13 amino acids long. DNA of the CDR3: TGTGCCAGCAGCTTGGCCAGTTCCTACGAGCAGTACTTC. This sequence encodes CASSLASSYEQYF.

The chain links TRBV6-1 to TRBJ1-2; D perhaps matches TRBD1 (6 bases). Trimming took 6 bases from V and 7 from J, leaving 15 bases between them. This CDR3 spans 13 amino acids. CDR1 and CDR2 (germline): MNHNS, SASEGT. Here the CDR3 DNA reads TGTGCCAGCAGACAGACAGGCGATGGTGGCTACACCTTC. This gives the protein CASRQTGDGGYTF.

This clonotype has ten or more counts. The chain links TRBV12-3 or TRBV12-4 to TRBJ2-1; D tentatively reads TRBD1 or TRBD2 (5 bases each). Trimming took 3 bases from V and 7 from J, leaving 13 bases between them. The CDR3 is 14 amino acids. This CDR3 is CASSFSGTQNEQFF. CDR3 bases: TGTGCCAGCAGTTTTTCGGGGACCCAAAATGAGCAGTTCTTC.

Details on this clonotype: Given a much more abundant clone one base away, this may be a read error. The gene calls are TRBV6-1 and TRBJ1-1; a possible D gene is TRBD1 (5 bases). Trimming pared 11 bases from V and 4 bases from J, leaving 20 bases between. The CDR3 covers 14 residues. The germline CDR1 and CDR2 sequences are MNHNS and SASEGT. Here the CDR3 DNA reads TGTGCCGGCACGCGTGGGGGGGGAGGCACTGAAGCTTTCTTT. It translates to CAGTRGGGGTEAFF.

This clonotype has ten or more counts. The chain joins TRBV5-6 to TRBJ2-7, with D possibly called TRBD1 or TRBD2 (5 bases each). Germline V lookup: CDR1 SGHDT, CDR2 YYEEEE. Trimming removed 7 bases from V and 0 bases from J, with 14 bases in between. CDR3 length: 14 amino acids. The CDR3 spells CASSRDRSSYEQYF. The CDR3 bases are TGTGCCAGCTCCCGGGACCGCAGCTCCTACGAGCAGTACTTC.

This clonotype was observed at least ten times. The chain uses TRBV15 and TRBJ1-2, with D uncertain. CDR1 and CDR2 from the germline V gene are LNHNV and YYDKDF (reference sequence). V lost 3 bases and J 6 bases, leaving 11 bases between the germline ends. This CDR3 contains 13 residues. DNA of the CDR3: TGTGCCACCAGCAGTGTAGCCCCGGATGGCTACACCTTC. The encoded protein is CATSSVAPDGYTF.

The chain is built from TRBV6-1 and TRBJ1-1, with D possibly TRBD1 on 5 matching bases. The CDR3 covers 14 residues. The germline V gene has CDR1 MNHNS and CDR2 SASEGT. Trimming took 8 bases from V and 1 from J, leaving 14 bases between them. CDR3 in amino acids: CASGRRGGNTEAFF. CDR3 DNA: TGTGCCAGCGGGCGGCGGGGGGGGAACACTGAAGCTTTCTTT.

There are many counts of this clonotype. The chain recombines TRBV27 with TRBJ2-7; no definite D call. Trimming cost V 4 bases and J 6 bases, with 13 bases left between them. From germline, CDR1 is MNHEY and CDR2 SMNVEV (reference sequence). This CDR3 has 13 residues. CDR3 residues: CASSSSLKGEQYF. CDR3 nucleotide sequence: TGTGCCAGCAGTTCGTCCCTTAAGGGCGAGCAGTACTTC.

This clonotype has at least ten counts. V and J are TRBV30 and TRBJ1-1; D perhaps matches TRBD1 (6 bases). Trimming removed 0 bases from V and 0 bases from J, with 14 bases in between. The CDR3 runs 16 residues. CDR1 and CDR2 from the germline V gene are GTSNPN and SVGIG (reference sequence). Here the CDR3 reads CAWSVQGYGMNTEAFF. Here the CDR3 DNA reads TGTGCCTGGAGTGTACAGGGATACGGCATGAACACTGAAGCTTTCTTT.

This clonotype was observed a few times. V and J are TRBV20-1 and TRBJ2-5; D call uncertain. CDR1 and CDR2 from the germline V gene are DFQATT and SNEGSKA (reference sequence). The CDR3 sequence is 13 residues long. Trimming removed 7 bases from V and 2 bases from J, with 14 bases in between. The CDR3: CSVPRAWQETQYF. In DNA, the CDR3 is TGCAGTGTCCCCCGGGCGTGGCAAGAGACCCAGTACTTC.

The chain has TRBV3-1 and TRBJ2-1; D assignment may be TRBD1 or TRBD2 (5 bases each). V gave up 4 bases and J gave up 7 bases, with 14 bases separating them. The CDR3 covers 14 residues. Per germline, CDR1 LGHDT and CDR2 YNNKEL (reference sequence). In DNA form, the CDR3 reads TGTGCCAGCAGCCTTCCGGGACCCCGAAATGAGCAGTTCTTC. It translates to CASSLPGPRNEQFF.